The present T cell receptor beta chain was sequenced within a study of T cells after yellow fever vaccination. TCRdb analysed the 5' RACE reads with MiXCR anew, one entry per CDR3 protein. Among some 260,000 distinct CDR3 sequences listed, about 5% were seen once. V gave up 3 bases and J gave up 1 base, with 11 bases separating them. CDR1 MDHEN and CDR2 SYDVKM come from the germline V gene. The CDR3 loop spans 15 amino acids. J is TRBJ2-3 and V is TRBV28, with a possible D match to TRBD1 (7 bases). The sequenced sample was CD4+ T cells sorted from PBMCs, obtained on the day of the yellow fever booster vaccination. The receptor comes from a man between 18 and 29 years old who received the YFV17D yellow fever vaccine. CDR3 in DNA: TGTGCCAGCAGTTTTGGGGGGACAGGCACAGATACGCAGTATTTT. It translates to CASSFGGTGTDTQYF. Full variable domain (remainder filled in from reference TRBV28 and TRBJ2-3): DVKVTQSSRYLVKRTGEKVFLECVQDMDHENMFWYRQDPGLGLRLIYFSYDVKMKEKGDIPEGYSVSREKKERFSLILESASTNQTSMYLCASSFGGTGTDTQYFGPGTRLTVL.